These 8 T cell receptor beta chains were sequenced from one sample in a study of control samples from healthy donors and cancer patients. Sequencing used immunoSEQ multiplex PCR; TCRdb keeps in-frame clones, though not all of them. Here the sample spans roughly 32,000 clones, about 88% being singletons. Sample: PBMCs. All receptors come from a woman in her thirties or forties with lung cancer.

The chain links TRBV28 to TRBJ1-5; perhaps TRBD1 as D (6 bases). Trimming removed 6 bases from V and 3 bases from J, with 15 bases in between. CDR1 is MDHEN, CDR2 SYDVKM, per germline. The CDR3 contains 15 residues. CDR3 in DNA: TGTGCCAGCAGAGAACAGGGCCCCATCAATCAGCCCCAGCATTTT. It yields the protein CASREQGPINQPQHF.

This clone came up once. The chain joins TRBV30 to TRBJ1-5; D gene unclear. Looked up from germline, CDR1 is GTSNPN and CDR2 is SVGIG (reference sequence). Trimming left V 2 bases short and J 3 bases short, with 8 bases between. The CDR3 loop spans 13 amino acids. CDR3 sequence: CAWSLGTNQPQHF. CDR3 sequence (DNA): TGTGCCTGGAGTCTCGGCACCAATCAGCCCCAGCATTTT.

The rearrangement uses TRBV19 and TRBJ1-1; no clear D. CDR1 is LNHDA and CDR2 is SQIVND in the germline V gene (reference sequence). The CDR3 consists of 13 residues. Trimming cost V 3 bases and J 7 bases, with 12 bases left between them. CDR3 bases: TGTGCCAGTAGTATCATCGGCGTTGGTGAAGCTTTCTTT. As protein: CASSIIGVGEAFF.

The chain has TRBV5-1 and TRBJ1-2; tentative D call: TRBD1 (6 bases). This CDR3 has 17 amino acids. CDR1 is SGHRS, CDR2 YFSETQ, per germline. V was shortened by 0 bases and J by 2 bases, with 17 bases between the two germline ends. CDR3 protein: CASSLASGDIRNYGYTF. The CDR3 DNA follows: TGCGCCAGCAGCTTGGCCTCGGGGGACATTCGAAACTATGGCTACACCTTC.

V gene TRBV28 combines with J gene TRBJ2-5; 8 bases match TRBD2. The CDR3 is 15 amino acids. The V gene's germline CDR1 is MDHEN and CDR2 SYDVKM. J was trimmed by 5 bases and V by 3 bases; bases with no gene match: 8. CDR3 region: CASSFLGLAGETQYF. CDR3 bases: TGTGCCAGCAGTTTCCTGGGGCTAGCGGGTGAGACCCAGTACTTC.

V usage is TRBV4-1 and J usage is TRBJ1-3; D uncertain. The CDR3 is 18 amino acids. V lost 2 bases and J lost 0, with 17 bases in between. CDR1 is MGHRA, CDR2 YSYEKL, per germline. The CDR3 loop reads CASSQRLILPSSGNTIYF. In DNA form, the CDR3 reads TGCGCCAGCAGCCAACGGTTGATCTTACCGAGCTCTGGAAACACCATATATTTT.

Only a few counts were recorded for this clone. The chain couples TRBV19 to TRBJ1-3, with 8 bases identical to TRBD1. The germline V gene encodes CDR1 LNHDA and CDR2 SQIVND (reference sequence). With V trimmed by 4 bases and J by 0 bases, 5 bases remained unmatched. This CDR3 region has 16 residues. The CDR3 protein is CASSNSGTGSGNTIYF. The DNA of the CDR3 is TGTGCCAGTAGTAACTCCGGGACAGGCTCTGGAAACACCATATATTTT.

V and J are TRBV7-3 and TRBJ2-2; D possibly corresponds to TRBD1 (6 bases). CDR3 length equals 16 residues. Between the trimmed V and J ends, which lost 1 base and 1 base, there was a span of 10 bases. Germline-derived CDR1 and CDR2 are SGHTA and FQGTGA. The CDR3: CASSLSGTRNTGELFF. CDR3 coding DNA: TGTGCCAGCAGCTTAAGTGGGACAAGGAACACCGGGGAGCTGTTTTTT.